This T cell receptor (beta chain) stems from a study of blood T cell repertoires in COVID-19. V lost 0 bases and J lost 6, with 10 bases in between. This CDR3 contains 13 residues. CDR1 is SGHRS, CDR2 YFSETQ, per germline. Measured with immunoSEQ multiplex PCR; TCRdb has only the in-frame clones, and not every one. Of 150,000 or so clones in the sample, roughly nine tenths were seen once. The sequencing input was PBMCs or T cells enriched from blood (not recorded which). The chain has TRBV5-1 and TRBJ2-7; unclear D gene. The origin of this receptor is a woman in her thirties or forties who had been exposed to COVID-19. Here the CDR3 DNA reads TGCGCCAGCAGCTTGGATCAAACCAGCGAGCAGTACTTC. Translating gives CASSLDQTSEQYF.